The rows below give T cell receptor beta chains drawn from one sample of a study of shared clonotypes between healthy human individuals. Sequenced by immunoSEQ multiplex PCR; TCRdb stores in-frame clones only, minus some. The top ten hold about 1.1% of the sample, which has around 2,000,000 clones, just under 95% seen once. The sample was naive CD8+ T cells sorted from blood. The receptors originated from a young man in good health. CDR3s include the opening cysteine and the closing phenylalanine or tryptophan. The D gene is left open where the match is weak. Clone size, where shown, is once, few, many, or a class for clones that have expanded.

J: TRBJ2-5; size: -; D: -; V: TRBV10-2; CDR3: CASMWRGQPQETQYF; DNA: TGCGCCAGCATGTGGAGGGGACAGCCTCAAGAGACCCAGTACTTC
J: TRBJ2-7; size: -; D: TRBD2; V: TRBV2; CDR3: CASSWTSNYEQYF; DNA: TGTGCCAGCAGTTGGACTAGCAACTACGAGCAGTACTTC
J: TRBJ2-7; size: once; D: -; V: TRBV7-2; CDR3: CASSLEARSHEQYF; DNA: TGTGCCAGCAGCTTAGAGGCCAGGTCCCACGAGCAGTACTTC
J: TRBJ2-7; size: -; D: TRBD1; V: TRBV28; CDR3: CASSHPGTGVPYEQYF; DNA: TGTGCCAGCAGTCATCCCGGGACAGGGGTACCCTACGAGCAGTACTTC
J: TRBJ2-3; size: -; D: -; V: TRBV14; CDR3: CASSRKAGPGGTDTQYF; DNA: TGTGCCAGCAGCCGGAAGGCAGGCCCAGGTGGCACAGATACGCAGTATTTT
J: TRBJ2-3; size: -; D: -; V: TRBV6-4; CDR3: CASSDSSSALDTQYF; DNA: TGTGCCAGCAGTGACTCTTCGTCGGCGCTGGATACGCAGTATTTT
J: TRBJ1-2; size: -; D: -; V: TRBV28; CDR3: CASSPGYGYGYTF; DNA: TGTGCCAGCAGCCCAGGGTACGGCTATGGCTACACCTTC
J: TRBJ2-1; size: once; D: TRBD2; V: TRBV29-1; CDR3: CSVEIASGGASYNEQFF; DNA: TGCAGCGTCGAAATCGCTAGCGGGGGGGCGTCCTACAATGAGCAGTTCTTC
J: TRBJ2-2; size: -; D: -; V: TRBV7-6; CDR3: CASSFTWNTGELFF; DNA: TGTGCCAGCAGCTTTACTTGGAACACCGGGGAGCTGTTTTTT
J: TRBJ2-7; size: once; D: TRBD2; V: TRBV4-1; CDR3: CASSQAWGLAADYEQYF; DNA: TGCGCCAGCAGCCAAGCTTGGGGACTAGCGGCCGACTACGAGCAGTACTTC
J: TRBJ2-7; size: once; D: TRBD1; V: TRBV4-1; CDR3: CASSHGTGDSYEQYF; DNA: TGCGCCAGCAGCCACGGGACAGGAGACTCCTACGAGCAGTACTTC
J: TRBJ1-6; size: -; D: -; V: TRBV11-2; CDR3: CASSLIRPDSYNSPLHF; DNA: TGTGCCAGCAGCTTAATAAGGCCCGACTCGTATAATTCACCCCTCCACTTT
J: TRBJ2-2; size: -; D: TRBD2; V: TRBV9; CDR3: CASSEPGLAGTPGTGELFF; DNA: TGTGCCAGCAGCGAGCCGGGACTAGCGGGGACTCCCGGTACCGGGGAGCTGTTTTTT
J: TRBJ2-3; size: -; D: -; V: TRBV7-9; CDR3: CASSFGWFDKDTQYF; DNA: TGTGCCAGCAGCTTTGGCTGGTTCGACAAGGATACGCAGTATTTT
J: TRBJ2-7; size: -; D: TRBD2; V: TRBV28; CDR3: CASSPSVLLAGGSYEQYF; DNA: TGTGCCAGCAGCCCCTCGGTGCTATTAGCGGGGGGGAGTTACGAGCAGTACTTC
J: TRBJ2-3; size: -; D: TRBD2; V: TRBV5-6; CDR3: CASSLVGEARGDTQYF; DNA: TGTGCCAGCAGCCTGGTAGGCGAGGCGCGGGGGGATACGCAGTATTTT
J: TRBJ2-3; size: -; D: TRBD1; V: TRBV7-9; CDR3: CASSARTGGKTDTQYF; DNA: TGTGCCAGCAGCGCGAGGACAGGGGGGAAAACAGATACGCAGTATTTT
J: TRBJ1-4; size: -; D: -; V: TRBV7-9; CDR3: CASSLEVGEKLFF; DNA: TGTGCCAGCAGCTTAGAGGTGGGCGAAAAACTGTTTTTT
J: TRBJ1-5; size: -; D: -; V: TRBV19; CDR3: CASLISGYGNQPQHF; DNA: TGTGCCAGTCTGATTTCGGGGTACGGCAATCAGCCCCAGCATTTT
J: TRBJ2-2; size: -; D: TRBD1; V: TRBV9; CDR3: CASSEGQVSTGELFF; DNA: TGTGCCAGCAGCGAAGGACAGGTTTCCACCGGGGAGCTGTTTTTT